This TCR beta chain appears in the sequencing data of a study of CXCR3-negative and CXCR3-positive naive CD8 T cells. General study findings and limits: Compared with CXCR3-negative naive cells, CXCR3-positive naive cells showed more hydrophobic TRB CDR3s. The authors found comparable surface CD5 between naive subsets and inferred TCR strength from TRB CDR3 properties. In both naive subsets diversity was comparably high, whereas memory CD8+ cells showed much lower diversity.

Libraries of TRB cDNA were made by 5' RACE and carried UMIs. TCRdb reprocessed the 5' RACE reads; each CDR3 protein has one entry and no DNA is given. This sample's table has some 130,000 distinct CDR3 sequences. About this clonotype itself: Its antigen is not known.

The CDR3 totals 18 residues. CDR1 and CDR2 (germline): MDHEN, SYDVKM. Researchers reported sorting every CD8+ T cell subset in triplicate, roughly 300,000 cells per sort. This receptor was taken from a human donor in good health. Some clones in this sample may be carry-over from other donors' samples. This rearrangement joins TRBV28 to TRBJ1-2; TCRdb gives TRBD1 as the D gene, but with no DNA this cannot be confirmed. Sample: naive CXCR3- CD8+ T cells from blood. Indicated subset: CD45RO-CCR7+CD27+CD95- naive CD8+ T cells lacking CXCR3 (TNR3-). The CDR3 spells CASSFLRGQGRRLDGYTF.